The 5 T cell receptor beta chains presented below share a single source sample, sequenced in a study of PD-1 blockade in classical Hodgkin lymphoma. Time point here: newly diagnosed, previously untreated cHL patient sample. Magnetic negative selection of thawed PBMCs was the method by which CD4+ T cells were purified. Repertoires were generated with immunoSEQ multiplex PCR, while TCRdb's copy carries only in-frame clones and drops some. The sample includes roughly 20,000 clones, around nine tenths of them seen just once. What was sequenced was CD4+ T cells from blood. The receptors stem from a human donor with classical Hodgkin lymphoma.

This chain joins TRBV6-6 and TRBJ2-2, with D maybe TRBD2 (5 bases). Germline assignment: CDR1 MNHNY and CDR2 SVGAGI (reference sequence). The CDR3 totals 15 residues. Trimming cost V 9 bases and J 0 bases, with 14 bases left between them. In nucleotides, the CDR3 is TGTGCCAGTCAAGGGCGGGCCGCGAACACCGGGGAGCTGTTTTTT. This sequence encodes CASQGRAANTGELFF.

This chain joins TRBV28 and TRBJ2-7; possibly TRBD2 for D (6 bases). Germline V lookup: CDR1 MDHEN, CDR2 SYDVKM. Trimming cost V 3 bases and J 6 bases, with 18 bases left between them. The CDR3 is 15 amino acids. The CDR3 spells CASSFSPLEGVEQYF. CDR3 nucleotide sequence: TGTGCCAGCAGTTTTAGTCCTTTGGAGGGCGTCGAGCAGTACTTC.

The genes are TRBV5-4 and TRBJ2-1; no firm D call. CDR1 and CDR2 from the germline V gene are SGHNT and YYREEE (reference sequence). CDR3 length: 14 residues. Trimming pared 0 bases from V and 6 bases from J, leaving 10 bases between. Here the CDR3 DNA reads TGTGCCAGCAGCTTGGAACCCTTAGGCAATGAGCAGTTCTTC. It is translated as CASSLEPLGNEQFF.

CDR3 in amino acids: CASGAGLSYEQYF. The CDR3 DNA reads TGTGCCAGCGGGGCGGGCCTCTCCTACGAGCAGTACTTC. The chain joins TRBV6-1 to TRBJ2-7; D possibly uses TRBD1 or TRBD2 (5 bases each). The V and J ends lost 8 bases and 0 bases respectively, with 11 bases between them. The V gene's germline CDR1 is MNHNS and CDR2 SASEGT. The CDR3 is 13 residues long.

The rearrangement joins TRBV14 to TRBJ2-3, with 8 bases aligning to TRBD1. Germline trimming cut 4 bases from V and 1 base from J; bases unmatched to any gene: 4. The length of the CDR3 is 15 residues. CDR1 and CDR2 from the germline V gene are SGHDN and FVKESK. This CDR3 reads CASSPGDRRTDTQYF. The CDR3 DNA reads TGTGCCAGCAGCCCAGGGGACAGGCGCACAGATACGCAGTATTTT. The variable domain in full, completed from reference TRBV14 and TRBJ2-3, reads EAGVTQFPSHSVIEKGQTVTLRCDPISGHDNLYWYRRVMGKEIKFLLHFVKESKQDESGMPNNRFLAERTGGTYSTLKVQPAELEDSGVYFCASSPGDRRTDTQYFGPGTRLTVL.